The clone carrying this TCR beta chain occurred a few times. What it binds is not known. This sample was included in a study of T cell repertoires in cytomegalovirus infection. On the study more broadly: Public TCR beta signature analysis indicated the presence of both CMV infection and matching HLA type.

Findings and limits, study-wide: Cumulative public TCR beta family frequency identified CMV carriers with the relevant HLA. Predominance within the ex vivo response was attributable to HLA-C-restricted CMV-specific TCR beta clonotypes.

MiXCR, run by TCRdb on the reads, gives a single entry per CDR3 protein. This sample has 200,000 or so distinct CDR3 sequences, with approximately 19% found just once. Germline CDR1 and CDR2: LNHDA and SQIVND (reference sequence). This CDR3 has 13 residues. V was cut by 3 bases and J by 10 bases, with 15 bases left in between. This chain links TRBV19 with TRBJ1-2, with D perhaps TRBD1 (5 bases). Sequenced: PBMCs. This TCR was recovered from a human donor in good health (CMV status not recorded). Some clones in this sample may be carry-over from other donors' samples. The CDR3 is CASSIVKGSLYTF. CDR3 nucleotides: TGTGCCAGTAGTATTGTGAAGGGGTCACTCTACACCTTC.